This TCR beta chain emerged from a study of T cells in Graves' hyperthyroidism and ophthalmopathy. This clonotype was observed many times. What was amplified from RNA transcripts were TCR beta CDR3 regions. The study used the HTBI primer set for a first-round RT-PCR of the TCR CDR3. TCRdb re-called the multiplex PCR reads with MiXCR, one entry per CDR3 protein. The profile shows about 330,000 distinct CDR3 sequences, roughly an eighth of them singletons. Per the germline V gene, CDR1 is SGHVS and CDR2 is FQNEAQ. V shed 5 bases and J shed 3 bases, with 11 bases lying between them. This CDR3 spans 14 amino acids.

Specimen: blood. The chain joins TRBV7-8 to TRBJ2-1; D might be TRBD1 (5 bases). This sequence originates from a woman between 35 and 50 years old with Graves' ophthalmopathy. DNA for the CDR3: TGTGCCAGCAGCCCCGCGACAGTCTACAATGAGCAGTTCTTC. Translated, it gives CASSPATVYNEQFF.